The 8 T cell receptor beta chains below come from one sample, sequenced in a study of blood T cells in healthy people across ages. Using a J-beta primer mix together with a sample-barcoded 5' primer, a second PCR was run for roughly 6 to 12 cycles. TCRdb fed the 5' RACE reads into MiXCR, producing one record per CDR3 protein. The table lists around 620,000 distinct CDR3 sequences, 27% of them singletons. What was sequenced was blood. These receptors originate from a woman aged 65 to 85 in good health.

The chain employs TRBV24-1 and TRBJ2-1, with 8 nucleotides matching TRBD1. The ends lost 2 bases at V and 8 bases at J; junction bases unmatched: 4. Germline V gene lookup returns CDR1 KGHDR and CDR2 SFDVKD. This CDR3 region has 14 residues. The CDR3: CATSDSGGRDEQFF. The CDR3, as DNA: TGTGCCACCAGTGATTCAGGGGGCAGGGATGAGCAGTTCTTC.

The table lists this clonotype with a few counts. The genes are TRBV3-1 and TRBJ2-3; no firm D call. The CDR3 covers 14 residues. Trimming took off 1 base at V and 1 base at J, with 6 bases between the two ends. Germline CDR1 reads LGHDT; CDR2 reads YNNKEL (reference sequence). The CDR3 DNA sequence: TGTGCCAGCAGCCAAGTCGGCGGCACAGATACGCAGTATTTT. Its translation is CASSQVGGTDTQYF.

This clonotype was seen repeatedly, ten times or more. The chain recombines TRBV29-1 with TRBJ2-5; D might be TRBD1 or TRBD2, each matching 6 bases. Trimming pared 2 bases from V and 4 bases from J, leaving 14 bases between. Germline CDR1 is SQVTM and CDR2 is ANQGSEA. The CDR3 is 14 residues long. Here the CDR3 reads CSVEIGGGLETQYF. The DNA for the CDR3 is TGCAGCGTTGAAATCGGTGGGGGGCTAGAGACCCAGTACTTC.

Here the CDR3 reads CASSQDGGKALHF. The CDR3 DNA follows: TGCGCCAGCAGCCAAGATGGGGGGAAAGCCCTCCACTTT. The V gene is TRBV4-3, the J gene TRBJ1-6; D might be TRBD1 (5 bases). The CDR3 is made up of 13 amino acids. Trimming left V 0 bases short and J 14 bases short, with 11 bases between. Per the germline V gene, CDR1 is LGHNA and CDR2 is YSLEER.

The rearrangement links TRBV15 to TRBJ2-4; D is uncertain. This CDR3 spans 16 amino acids. The ends were cut back, 3 bases at V and 3 bases at J, with 15 bases in the middle. Germline-derived CDR1 and CDR2 are LNHNV and YYDKDF (reference sequence). The CDR3 spells CATSSPPESFKNIQYF. The CDR3 bases are TGTGCCACCAGCAGTCCCCCAGAATCCTTCAAAAACATTCAGTACTTC. Full variable domain (rest looked up from reference TRBV15 and TRBJ2-4): DAMVIQNPRYQVTQFGKPVTLSCSQTLNHNVMYWYQQKSSQAPKLLFHYYDKDFNNEADTPDNFQSRRPNTSFCFLDIRSPGLGDTAMYLCATSSPPESFKNIQYFGAGTRLSVL.

CDR3 coding DNA: TGTGCCAGCAGCTCACCCGCGGGGCAACACCGAACGCCCCTCCACTTT. Protein: CASSSPAGQHRTPLHF. This chain joins TRBV7-2 and TRBJ1-6; perhaps TRBD1 as D (5 bases). CDR1 and CDR2 from the germline V gene are SGHTA and FQGNSA. This CDR3 has 16 residues. V was cut by 4 bases and J by 13 bases, with 23 bases left in between. Supplemented by reference TRBV7-2 and TRBJ1-6, the full variable domain reads GAGVSQSPSNKVTEKGKDVELRCDPISGHTALYWYRQSLGQGLEFLIYFQGNSAPDKSGLPSDRFSAERTGGSVSTLTIQRTQQEDSAVYLCASSSPAGQHRTPLHFGNGTRLTVT.

The V gene is TRBV20-1, the J gene TRBJ2-5; 10 bases are a match to TRBD1. Germline values: CDR1 DFQATT, CDR2 SNEGSKA (reference sequence). This CDR3 comprises 14 residues. The junction had 7 bases not matched to a gene; V was cut back by 5 bases and J by 4 bases. The DNA for the CDR3 is TGCAGTGCTCCCGACAGGGGGCGATCAGAGACCCAGTACTTC. Its protein product is CSAPDRGRSETQYF.

There are many counts of this clonotype. V gene TRBV5-1 combines with J gene TRBJ2-5; 9 bases fit TRBD2. This CDR3 region has 16 residues. Germline assignment: CDR1 SGHRS and CDR2 YFSETQ. Trimming took 0 bases from V and 7 from J; bases not matched to a gene: 10. CDR3 nucleotide sequence: TGCGCCAGCAGCTTGGAGGCTAGCGGGAACAAAGGGACCCAGTACTTC. It yields the protein CASSLEASGNKGTQYF.